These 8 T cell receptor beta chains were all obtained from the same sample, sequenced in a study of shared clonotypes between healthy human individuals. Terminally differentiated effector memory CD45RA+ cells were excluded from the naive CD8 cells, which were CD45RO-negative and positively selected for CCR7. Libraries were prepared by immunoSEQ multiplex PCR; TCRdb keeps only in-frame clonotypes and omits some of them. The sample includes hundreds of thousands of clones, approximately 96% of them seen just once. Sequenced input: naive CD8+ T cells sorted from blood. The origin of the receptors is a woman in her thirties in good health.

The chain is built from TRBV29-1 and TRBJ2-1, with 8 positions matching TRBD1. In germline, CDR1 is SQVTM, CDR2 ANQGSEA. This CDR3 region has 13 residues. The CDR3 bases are TGCACCGGACGGGACAGGATACTCAATGAGCAGTTCTTC. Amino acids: CTGRDRILNEQFF.

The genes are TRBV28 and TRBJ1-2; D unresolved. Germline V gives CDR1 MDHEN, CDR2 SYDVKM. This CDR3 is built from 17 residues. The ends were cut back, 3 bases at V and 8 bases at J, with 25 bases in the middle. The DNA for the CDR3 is TGTGCCAGCAGTTTCGGGCAGCCAAAGGCCAGCTATGGAGGCTACACCTTC. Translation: CASSFGQPKASYGGYTF.

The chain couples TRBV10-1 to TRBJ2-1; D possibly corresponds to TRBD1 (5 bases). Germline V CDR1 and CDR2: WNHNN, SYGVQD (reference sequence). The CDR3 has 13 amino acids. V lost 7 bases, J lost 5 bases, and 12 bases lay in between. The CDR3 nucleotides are TGCGCCAGCACGGTGACAGCAGACAATGAGCAGTTCTTC. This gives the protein CASTVTADNEQFF.

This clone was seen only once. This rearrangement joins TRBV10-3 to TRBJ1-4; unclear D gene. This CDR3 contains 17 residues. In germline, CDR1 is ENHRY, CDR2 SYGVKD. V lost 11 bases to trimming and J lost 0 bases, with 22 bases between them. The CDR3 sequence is CAPMRGIHFATNEKLFF. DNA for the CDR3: TGTGCCCCCATGAGAGGCATCCACTTCGCAACTAATGAAAAACTGTTTTTT.

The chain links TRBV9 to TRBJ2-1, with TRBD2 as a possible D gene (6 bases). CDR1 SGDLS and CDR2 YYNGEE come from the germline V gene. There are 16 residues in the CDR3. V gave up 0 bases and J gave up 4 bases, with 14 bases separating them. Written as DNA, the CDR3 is TGTGCCAGCAGCGTAGGATGGCGGGGTAGTTACAATGAGCAGTTCTTC. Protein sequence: CASSVGWRGSYNEQFF.

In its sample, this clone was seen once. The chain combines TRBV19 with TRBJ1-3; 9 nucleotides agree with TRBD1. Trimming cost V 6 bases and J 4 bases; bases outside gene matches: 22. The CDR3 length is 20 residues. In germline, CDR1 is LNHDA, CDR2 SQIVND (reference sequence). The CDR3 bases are TGTGCCAGTAGCCTTACCTCCGGGACAGGGCTCCTCTCTGTGGGAAACACCATATATTTT. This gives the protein CASSLTSGTGLLSVGNTIYF.

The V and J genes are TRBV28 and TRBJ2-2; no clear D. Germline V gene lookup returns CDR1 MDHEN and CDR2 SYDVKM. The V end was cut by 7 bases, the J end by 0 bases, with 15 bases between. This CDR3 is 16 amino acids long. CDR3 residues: CASNGPIVTNTGELFF. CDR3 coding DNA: TGTGCCAGCAATGGGCCAATCGTTACGAACACCGGGGAGCTGTTTTTT. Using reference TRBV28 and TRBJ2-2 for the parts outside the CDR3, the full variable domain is DVKVTQSSRYLVKRTGEKVFLECVQDMDHENMFWYRQDPGLGLRLIYFSYDVKMKEKGDIPEGYSVSREKKERFSLILESASTNQTSMYLCASNGPIVTNTGELFFGEGSRLTVL.

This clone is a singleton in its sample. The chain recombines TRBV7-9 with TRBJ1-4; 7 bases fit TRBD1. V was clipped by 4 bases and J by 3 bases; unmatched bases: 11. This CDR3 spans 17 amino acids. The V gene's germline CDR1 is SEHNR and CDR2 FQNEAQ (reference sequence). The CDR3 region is CASSSPRVGGSNEKLFF. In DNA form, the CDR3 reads TGTGCCAGCAGCTCCCCAAGGGTAGGGGGCTCTAATGAAAAACTGTTTTTT.